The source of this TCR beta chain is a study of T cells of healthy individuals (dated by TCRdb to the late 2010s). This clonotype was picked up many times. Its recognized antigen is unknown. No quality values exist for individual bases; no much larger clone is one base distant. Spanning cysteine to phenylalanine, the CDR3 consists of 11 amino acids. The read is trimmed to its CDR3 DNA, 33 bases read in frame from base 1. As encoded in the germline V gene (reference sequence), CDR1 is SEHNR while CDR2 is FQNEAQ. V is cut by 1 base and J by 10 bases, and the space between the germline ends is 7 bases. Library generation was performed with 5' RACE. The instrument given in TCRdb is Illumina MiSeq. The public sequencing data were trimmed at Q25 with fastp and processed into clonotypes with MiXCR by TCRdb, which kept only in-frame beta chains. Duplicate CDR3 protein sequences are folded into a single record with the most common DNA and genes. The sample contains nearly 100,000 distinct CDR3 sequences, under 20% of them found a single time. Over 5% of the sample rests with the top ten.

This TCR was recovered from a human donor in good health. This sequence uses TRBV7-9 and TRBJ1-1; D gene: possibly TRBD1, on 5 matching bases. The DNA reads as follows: TGTGCCAGCAGCTTAGGGGGCGGAGCTTTCTTT. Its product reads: CASSLGGGAFF.